A single sample gave rise to the 12 T cell receptor beta chains below, sequenced in a study of technical replicates of blood from a few donors. TCRdb keeps only in-frame clones here, not all; method: immunoSEQ multiplex PCR. The repertoire consists of tens of thousands of clones, with 94% occurring once and the leading ten covering approximately 0.26%. The sequenced sample consisted of T cells isolated from PBMCs. Receptor source: a human donor in good health.

The CDR3 protein is CASSVRGVSYEQYF. The DNA for the CDR3 is TGTGCCAGCAGTGTGCGCGGGGTCTCCTACGAGCAGTACTTC. The chain couples TRBV2 to TRBJ2-7, with a weak D call TRBD2 (6 bases). The CDR3 totals 14 residues. CDR1 and CDR2 from the germline V gene are SNHLY and FYNNEI. V shed 4 bases and J shed 0 bases, with 10 bases lying between them. The whole variable domain, remainder taken from reference TRBV2 and TRBJ2-7, is EPEVTQTPSHQVTQMGQEVILRCVPISNHLYFYWYRQILGQKVEFLVSFYNNEISEKSEIFDDQFSVERPDGSNFTLKIRSTKLEDSAMYFCASSVRGVSYEQYFGPGTRLTVT.

The rearrangement uses TRBV7-9 and TRBJ1-2, with D perhaps TRBD1 (6 bases). This CDR3 is 12 amino acids long. Trimming left V 6 bases short and J 7 bases short, with 12 bases between. Per germline, CDR1 SEHNR and CDR2 FQNEAQ (reference sequence). The chain's CDR3 is CASRKGEGGYTF. The CDR3 DNA reads as TGTGCCAGCAGAAAGGGGGAGGGTGGCTACACCTTC.

This CDR3 reads CASSLLEAKNIQYF. For the CDR3, the DNA is TGTGCCAGCAGCTTGCTTGAGGCCAAAAACATTCAGTACTTC. V is TRBV5-4 and J is TRBJ2-4, with D unresolved. The CDR3 contains 14 residues. The germline V gene encodes CDR1 SGHNT and CDR2 YYREEE (reference sequence). Trimming stripped 1 base from V and 1 base from J, with 6 bases between.

V and J are TRBV29-1 and TRBJ2-3, with TRBD2 identical over 14 bases. Unmatched junction bases numbered 8, after V lost 6 bases and J lost 6 bases. Germline CDR1 and CDR2: SQVTM and ANQGSEA. CDR3 length equals 15 residues. The CDR3 loop reads CSVGTSGSGGDTQYF. CDR3 DNA sequence: TGCAGCGTCGGGACTAGCGGGAGCGGCGGGGATACGCAGTATTTT.

The chain employs TRBV5-1 and TRBJ2-1; TRBD1 matches 8 bases. Unmatched junction bases numbered 3, after V lost 0 bases and J lost 7 bases. The CDR3 runs 14 residues. Germline CDR1 and CDR2: SGHRS and YFSETQ. DNA for the CDR3: TGCGCCAGCAGCTTGGGACAGGGGAGGAATGAGCAGTTCTTC. Translation gives CASSLGQGRNEQFF.

The chain employs TRBV28 and TRBJ2-5; 10 bases align to TRBD2. V trimming: 3 bases; J trimming: 2 bases; junction bases outside the gene matches: 12. The CDR3 totals 18 residues. The V gene's germline CDR1 is MDHEN and CDR2 SYDVKM. The DNA for the CDR3 is TGTGCCAGCAGTTTCGCCATCTCTGGGACTAGCGAACAAGAGACCCAGTACTTC. As protein: CASSFAISGTSEQETQYF.

V gene TRBV29-1 combines with J gene TRBJ2-3; D remains ambiguous. Trimming left V 1 base short and J 2 bases short, with 4 bases between. This CDR3 comprises 12 residues. Germline assignment: CDR1 SQVTM and CDR2 ANQGSEA. DNA for the CDR3: TGCAGCGTTGAAGTTAACACAGATACGCAGTATTTT. The encoded protein is CSVEVNTDTQYF.

The chain couples TRBV5-1 to TRBJ1-4, with 9 bases lining up with TRBD1. CDR3 length: 13 residues. Germline V CDR1 and CDR2: SGHRS, YFSETQ. V lost 6 bases, J lost 8 bases, and 5 bases stayed unmatched. CDR3 bases: TGCGCCAGCACCGAAGGACAGGGGGAAAAACTGTTTTTT. Translated: CASTEGQGEKLFF.

The V gene is TRBV9, the J gene TRBJ2-2, with TRBD2 as a possible D gene (5 bases). Germline V gene lookup returns CDR1 SGDLS and CDR2 YYNGEE. The germline V and J ends were trimmed by 0 bases and 3 bases, with 9 bases remaining between them. The CDR3 is 15 amino acids. CDR3 sequence reads: CASSVERTYTGELFF. DNA of the CDR3: TGTGCCAGCAGCGTAGAGCGGACCTACACCGGGGAGCTGTTTTTT.

The chain carries TRBV5-6 and TRBJ2-7, with D possibly TRBD1 on 5 matching bases. CDR3 size: 15 residues. Germline loops: CDR1 SGHDT, CDR2 YYEEEE. V shed 0 bases and J shed 2 bases, with 12 bases lying between them. CDR3 DNA: TGTGCCAGCAGCTTGGGACAGCGACGAGCCTACGAGCAGTACTTC. Translated, it gives CASSLGQRRAYEQYF.

The chain employs TRBV5-5 and TRBJ2-5; 10 bases are shared with TRBD2. The germline gives CDR1 SGHKS, CDR2 YYEKEE (reference sequence). Losses at the gene ends were 3 bases for V and 2 bases for J; bases not matched to a gene: 4. There are 15 residues in the CDR3. The CDR3 spells CASSYLAGEQETQYF. The DNA of the CDR3 is TGTGCCAGCAGCTATCTAGCGGGGGAGCAAGAGACCCAGTACTTC.

This chain connects TRBV25-1 to TRBJ2-3, with D unresolved. Germline V gives CDR1 MGHDK, CDR2 SYGVNS. V was clipped by 1 base and J by 1 base, with 9 bases between them. CDR3 size: 15 residues. CDR3 coding DNA: TGTGCCAGCAGTGAATTGCAGATGGGCACAGATACGCAGTATTTT. Its protein product is CASSELQMGTDTQYF.